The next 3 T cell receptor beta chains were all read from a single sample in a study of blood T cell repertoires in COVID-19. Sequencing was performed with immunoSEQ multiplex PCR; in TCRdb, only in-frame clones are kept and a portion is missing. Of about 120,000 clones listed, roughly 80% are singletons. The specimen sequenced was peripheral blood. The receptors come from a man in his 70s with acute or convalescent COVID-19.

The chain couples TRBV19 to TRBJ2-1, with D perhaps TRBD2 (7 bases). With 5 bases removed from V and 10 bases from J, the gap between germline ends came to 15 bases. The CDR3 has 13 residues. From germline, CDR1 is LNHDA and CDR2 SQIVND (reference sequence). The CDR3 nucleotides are TGTGCCAGTAGTCCGGCGGGGGCTCGGGAGCAGTTCTTC. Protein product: CASSPAGAREQFF.

The CDR3 loop is CSVERDRGYEQYF. In nucleotides, the CDR3 is TGCAGCGTTGAAAGGGACAGGGGCTACGAGCAGTACTTC. This sequence joins TRBV29-1 and TRBJ2-7, with 10 bases matching TRBD1. J was trimmed by 3 bases and V by 2 bases; bases with no gene match: 1. CDR3 length equals 13 residues. Germline V gene data show CDR1 as SQVTM and CDR2 as ANQGSEA.

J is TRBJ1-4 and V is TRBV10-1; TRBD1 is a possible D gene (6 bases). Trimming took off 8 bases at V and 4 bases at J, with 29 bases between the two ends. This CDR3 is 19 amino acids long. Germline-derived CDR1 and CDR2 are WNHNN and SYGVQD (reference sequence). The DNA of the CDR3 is TGCGCCAGCCGTCTGAGAAATAGACAGGCGAAAATCCATAATGAAAAACTGTTTTTT. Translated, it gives CASRLRNRQAKIHNEKLFF.